What follows are 27 T cell receptor beta chains derived from one specimen sequenced in a study of blood T cell repertoires in COVID-19 (dated by TCRdb to the early 2020s). The library was produced with the immunoSEQ multiplex PCR assay. TCRdb obtained this table from immuneACCESS and retained in-frame rearrangements with V and J assigned. These tables miss some clones; where compared with another copy, unresolved V genes account for less than half of the shortfall, and the remainder is unexplained. The sample includes about 260,000 clones, with about 87% observed a single time. The top ten constitute 3% of the sample. Sequenced material: PBMCs or T cells enriched from blood (not recorded which). These receptors were collected from a woman aged 45-65 years who had recovered from COVID-19.

This clone occurred once. V usage is TRBV5-6 and J usage is TRBJ1-2; D remains ambiguous. V lost 2 bases and J 5 bases, leaving 13 bases between the germline ends. CDR1 and CDR2 (germline): SGHDT, YYEEEE. This CDR3 spans 14 amino acids. The CDR3 sequence: CASSFSGQEYGYTF. CDR3 sequence (DNA): TGTGCCAGCAGCTTCTCAGGTCAGGAATATGGCTACACCTTC.

The V call is TRBV15, the J call TRBJ1-2; no clear D. CDR1 and CDR2 (germline): LNHNV, YYDKDF (reference sequence). V lost 0 bases and J lost 6, with 14 bases in between. The CDR3 consists of 15 residues. The CDR3 DNA is TGTGCCACCAGCAGAGATCTTTCAGGCCGCGATGGCTACACCTTC. Amino acids: CATSRDLSGRDGYTF.

The genes are TRBV25-1 and TRBJ2-7; 8 bases are shared with TRBD1. Per the germline V gene, CDR1 is MGHDK and CDR2 is SYGVNS. V was pared by 5 bases and J by 2 bases, with 8 bases of the junction left unmatched. The CDR3 is 15 residues long. In nucleotides, the CDR3 is TGTGCCAGCAGTACTGACAGGGGTCCCCCCTACGAGCAGTACTTC. Encoded protein: CASSTDRGPPYEQYF.

The chain links TRBV7-2 to TRBJ2-3, with 8 bases lining up with TRBD2. CDR1 and CDR2 (germline): SGHTA, FQGNSA. This CDR3 has 18 amino acids. Trimming at V came to 2 bases and at J to 0 bases, leaving 10 bases not matched to a gene. The CDR3 DNA sequence: TGTGCCAGCAGCTTAATCGCTACTAGCGGAACTAGCACAGATACGCAGTATTTT. It yields the protein CASSLIATSGTSTDTQYF.

V and J are TRBV7-3 and TRBJ2-5, with D perhaps TRBD2 (7 bases). Germline lookup yields CDR1 SGHTA and CDR2 FQGTGA. Trimming removed 5 bases from V and 4 bases from J, with 11 bases in between. CDR3 length: 13 residues. This CDR3 reads CASSPGGRETQYF. The CDR3 DNA reads as TGTGCCAGCAGCCCCGGGGGGCGAGAGACCCAGTACTTC. The variable domain in full, completed from reference TRBV7-3 and TRBJ2-5, reads GAGVSQTPSNKVTEKGKYVELRCDPISGHTALYWYRQSLGQGPEFLIYFQGTGAADDSGLPNDRFFAVRPEGSVSTLKIQRTERGDSAVYLCASSPGGRETQYFGPGTRLLVL.

The J gene is TRBJ2-1, the V gene TRBV9, with 7 bases identical to TRBD2. Germline assignment: CDR1 SGDLS and CDR2 YYNGEE. J lost 7 bases, V lost 3 bases, and 13 bases had no gene match. The CDR3 spans 16 residues. The CDR3 DNA follows: TGTGCCAGCAGCGCCGCCGGGACTAACTCGGGAAATGAGCAGTTCTTC. The encoded protein is CASSAAGTNSGNEQFF.

CDR3 coding DNA: TGTGCCAGCAGTAGACGACAGTCCCCCTACGAGCAGTACTTC. It is translated as CASSRRQSPYEQYF. The genes are TRBV25-1 and TRBJ2-7; a possible D gene is TRBD1 (5 bases). Trimming took 5 bases from V and 2 from J, leaving 13 bases between them. The length of the CDR3 is 14 residues. Germline V lookup: CDR1 MGHDK, CDR2 SYGVNS.

This sequence joins TRBV5-4 and TRBJ2-2, with a possible D match to TRBD1 (6 bases). The CDR3 has 15 residues. Trimming shortened V by 1 base and J by 3 bases, and 10 bases separated the two germline ends. Looked up from germline, CDR1 is SGHNT and CDR2 is YYREEE (reference sequence). The CDR3 protein is CASSLSGADTGELFF. The CDR3 region has the DNA TGTGCCAGCAGCTTGTCAGGGGCGGACACCGGGGAGCTGTTTTTT.

The chain carries TRBV4-2 and TRBJ2-2, with TRBD1 matching 9 bases. CDR1 and CDR2 from the germline V gene are LGHNA and YNFKEQ. Germline trimming cut 4 bases from V and 5 bases from J; bases unmatched to any gene: 11. The CDR3 extends over 17 amino acids. The CDR3 region is CASSPYTGQGRTGELFF. The DNA of the CDR3 is TGTGCCAGCAGCCCTTATACGGGACAGGGTAGGACCGGGGAGCTGTTTTTT.

This clone has only one observation. This rearrangement joins TRBV4-3 to TRBJ1-6, with 8 positions matching TRBD1. V trimming: 4 bases; J trimming: 7 bases; junction bases outside the gene matches: 9. Germline CDR1 LGHNA, CDR2 YSLEER. The CDR3 spans 16 residues. The CDR3 protein is CASSLSGQGQNSPLHF. The CDR3 DNA reads as TGCGCCAGCAGCCTATCAGGACAGGGCCAAAATTCACCCCTCCACTTT.

The gene calls are TRBV9 and TRBJ2-1, with 8 nucleotides matching TRBD2. V shed 4 bases and J 2 bases; nucleotides not matched to a gene: 5. Germline V CDR1 and CDR2: SGDLS, YYNGEE. CDR3 length equals 15 residues. CDR3 DNA: TGTGCCAGCAGCCCAAGCGGGGGTCCCTACAATGAGCAGTTCTTC. Protein: CASSPSGGPYNEQFF.

In this sample, this clone turned up once. This rearrangement joins TRBV10-2 to TRBJ1-6; 10 bases align to TRBD1. This CDR3 comprises 14 residues. Germline CDR1 and CDR2: WSHSY and SAAADI. V lost 6 bases and J lost 9; bases outside the gene matches: 5. CDR3: CASSGGQGVSPLHF. Written as DNA, the CDR3 is TGCGCCAGCAGCGGCGGACAGGGGGTTTCACCCCTCCACTTT.

This chain joins TRBV20-1 and TRBJ2-3; D is unresolved. Germline CDR1 DFQATT, CDR2 SNEGSKA (reference sequence). There are 12 residues in the CDR3. Trimming took 3 bases from V and 2 from J, leaving 6 bases between them. The CDR3 DNA reads TGCAGTGCTAGTCGAGTCACAGATACGCAGTATTTT. It translates to CSASRVTDTQYF.

V is TRBV3-1 (or the pseudogene TRBV3-2) and J is TRBJ1-2; D not certain. The V gene's germline CDR1 is LGHDT and CDR2 YNNKEL (reference sequence). V lost 0 bases, J lost 0 bases, and 11 bases lay in between. The length of the CDR3 is 16 residues. The CDR3: CASSQDRWRTNYGYTF. The DNA for the CDR3 is TGTGCCAGCAGCCAAGATCGCTGGAGAACTAACTATGGCTACACCTTC.

V usage is TRBV15 and J usage is TRBJ1-4, with unresolved D. Per germline, CDR1 LNHNV and CDR2 YYDKDF (reference sequence). The CDR3 runs to 15 residues. With 1 base removed from V and 8 bases from J, the gap between germline ends came to 14 bases. In nucleotides, the CDR3 is TGTGCCACCAGCAGAGGCCGGACGGGAGGGGAAAAACTGTTTTTT. It codes for CATSRGRTGGEKLFF.

The chain joins TRBV7-2 to TRBJ1-6; no firm D call. CDR1 is SGHTA and CDR2 is FQGNSA in the germline V gene. Trimming shortened V by 1 base and J by 4 bases, and 20 bases separated the two germline ends. The CDR3 is 19 residues long. The CDR3 loop reads CASSLGGLKISGYNSPLHF. The CDR3 DNA reads TGTGCCAGCAGCTTAGGAGGGTTAAAAATCTCGGGGTATAATTCACCCCTCCACTTT.

This chain uses TRBV7-2 with TRBJ1-6, with TRBD1 matching 9 bases. Germline V gene data show CDR1 as SGHTA and CDR2 as FQGNSA. This CDR3 is 14 amino acids long. Trimming removed 6 bases from V and 7 bases from J; junction bases left unmatched: 4. The CDR3 here is CASSWTGVNSPLHF. The CDR3 bases are TGTGCCAGCAGTTGGACAGGGGTAAATTCACCCCTCCACTTT.

This chain joins TRBV4-1 and TRBJ1-6; D unresolved. Trimming pared 0 bases from V and 8 bases from J, leaving 11 bases between. This CDR3 spans 15 amino acids. Germline values: CDR1 MGHRA, CDR2 YSYEKL. This CDR3 is CASSQEDTFDSPLHF. CDR3 DNA sequence: TGCGCCAGCAGCCAAGAAGACACCTTTGATTCACCCCTCCACTTT.

V is TRBV7-6 and J is TRBJ2-1; 11 nucleotides line up with TRBD1. CDR1 and CDR2 (germline): SGHVS, FNYEAQ. The length of the CDR3 is 15 residues. The J segment lost 8 bases and the V segment lost 3 bases, leaving 6 bases of the junction unmatched. The CDR3 is CASSLRTGGIDEQFF. DNA of the CDR3: TGTGCCAGCAGCTTGAGGACAGGGGGCATAGATGAGCAGTTCTTC.

The chain joins TRBV10-3 to TRBJ1-2; 7 bases line up with TRBD1. The germline V gene has CDR1 ENHRY and CDR2 SYGVKD. V gave up 0 bases and J gave up 2 bases; unmatched junction bases: 0. The CDR3 is made up of 14 amino acids. The CDR3 DNA reads as TGTGCCATCAGTGAGTCGACAGGGAACTATGGCTACACCTTC. It is translated as CAISESTGNYGYTF.

The chain is built from TRBV19 and TRBJ2-1; 8 positions agree with TRBD1. CDR1 and CDR2 (germline): LNHDA, SQIVND (reference sequence). There are 14 residues in the CDR3. The V gene end was trimmed by 3 bases and the J gene end by 6 bases; junction bases not matched to a gene: 4. In DNA, the CDR3 is TGTGCCAGTAGTATCAGGGGGCATGGCAATGAGCAGTTCTTC. Its protein product is CASSIRGHGNEQFF.

The rearrangement links TRBV7-8 to TRBJ1-4, with no clear D. CDR3 length equals 15 residues. V was trimmed by 2 bases and J by 0 bases, leaving 7 bases between them. Germline values: CDR1 SGHVS, CDR2 FQNEAQ. In nucleotides, the CDR3 is TGTGCCAGCAGCTTACAACGGTCAACTAATGAAAAACTGTTTTTT. It encodes CASSLQRSTNEKLFF.

The chain joins TRBV18 to TRBJ1-2, with 7 bases fitting TRBD1. CDR3 length equals 13 residues. Germline loops: CDR1 KGHSH, CDR2 LQKENI. Losses at the gene ends were 3 bases for V and 14 bases for J; bases not matched to a gene: 12. CDR3 DNA: TGTGCCAGCTCACCCATTAAAGACAGGGAAGAAACCTTC. Protein sequence: CASSPIKDREETF.

The J gene is TRBJ2-1, the V gene TRBV10-2; 7 bases align to TRBD2. Germline V lookup: CDR1 WSHSY, CDR2 SAAADI. The CDR3 has 16 residues. V shed 6 bases and J 0 bases; nucleotides not matched to a gene: 8. The CDR3 DNA reads TGCGCCAGCAGACTATTCGGGGGGAGCTCCTACAATGAGCAGTTCTTC. Translating it yields CASRLFGGSSYNEQFF.

This chain connects TRBV5-6 to TRBJ1-4, with D hard to call. Per germline, CDR1 SGHDT and CDR2 YYEEEE. V was cut by 1 base and J by 0 bases, with 10 bases left in between. The CDR3 consists of 16 residues. The CDR3 bases are TGTGCCAGCAGCTTGTTAAGACAATCAACTAATGAAAAACTGTTTTTT. Residues: CASSLLRQSTNEKLFF. The entire variable domain, with the rest obtained from reference TRBV5-6 and TRBJ1-4, is as follows: DAGVTQSPTHLIKTRGQQVTLRCSPKSGHDTVSWYQQALGQGPQFIFQYYEEEERQRGNFPDRFSGHQFPNYSSELNVNALLLGDSALYLCASSLLRQSTNEKLFFGSGTQLSVL.

The rearrangement links TRBV7-2 to TRBJ1-5, with D uncertain. The CDR3 runs 12 residues. The germline V gene encodes CDR1 SGHTA and CDR2 FQGNSA. Trimming stripped 5 bases from V and 9 bases from J, with 11 bases between. The CDR3 protein is CASSPLRGPQHF. CDR3 in DNA: TGTGCCAGCAGCCCCCTTCGGGGGCCCCAGCATTTT.

The rearrangement uses TRBV28 and TRBJ2-5; D may be TRBD2 (6 bases). The germline V gene encodes CDR1 MDHEN and CDR2 SYDVKM. CDR3 length: 17 amino acids. Trimming shortened V by 5 bases and J by 3 bases, and 22 bases separated the two germline ends. The CDR3, as DNA: TGTGCCAGCAGTCCGACTCCGGGACTCCCAGGCAAAGAGACCCAGTACTTC. Its protein is CASSPTPGLPGKETQYF.